These 14 T cell receptor beta chains share one sample of origin, sequenced in a study of blood T cell repertoires in COVID-19. Libraries were prepared by immunoSEQ multiplex PCR; TCRdb keeps only in-frame clonotypes and omits some of them. The table shows some 400,000 clones, with 90% occurring only once. Sequencing used peripheral blood. The receptors here all came from a man between 18 and 35 years old with active or convalescent COVID-19.

The rearrangement uses TRBV6-5 and TRBJ2-1, with 14 bases aligning to TRBD2. The V gene end was trimmed by 6 bases and the J gene end by 7 bases; junction bases not matched to a gene: 5. Germline loops: CDR1 MNHEY, CDR2 SVGAGI. The CDR3 length is 15 residues. The CDR3 is CASRIGTSGSNEQFF. The CDR3, as DNA: TGTGCCAGCAGGATCGGGACTAGCGGGAGTAATGAGCAGTTCTTC.

This chain uses TRBV18 with TRBJ1-5; D is perhaps TRBD1 (5 bases). Germline values: CDR1 KGHSH, CDR2 LQKENI. V was shortened by 2 bases and J by 4 bases, with 12 bases between the two germline ends. This CDR3 has 15 amino acids. The CDR3 DNA reads as TGTGCCAGCTCACCAGGTTGGGGGGGAAATCAGCCCCAGCATTTT. This sequence encodes CASSPGWGGNQPQHF.

This sequence joins TRBV6-2 or TRBV6-3 and TRBJ1-5; a possible D gene is TRBD1 (5 bases). The CDR3 has 14 amino acids. V was cut by 2 bases and J by 11 bases, with 16 bases left in between. From germline, CDR1 is MNHEY and CDR2 SVGEGT. The CDR3 spells CASSYEAGLGSQHF. CDR3 in DNA: TGTGCCAGCAGTTACGAGGCGGGGCTAGGATCCCAGCATTTT.

V usage is TRBV7-9 and J usage is TRBJ1-6; TRBD1 aligns across 8 bases. The junction had 7 bases not matched to a gene; V was cut back by 8 bases and J by 7 bases. The CDR3 contains 14 residues. Germline assignment: CDR1 SEHNR and CDR2 FQNEAQ (reference sequence). This chain's CDR3 is CASLRGQENSPLHF. CDR3 DNA: TGTGCCAGCTTGAGGGGACAGGAGAATTCACCCCTCCACTTT.

V usage is TRBV11-2 and J usage is TRBJ1-2; the match to TRBD1 covers 7 bases. With 5 bases clipped from V and 3 bases from J, the junction kept 3 bases outside the gene matches. The CDR3 contains 13 residues. Germline values: CDR1 SGHAT, CDR2 FQNNGV. CDR3 DNA sequence: TGTGCCAGCAGCCATGACAGGGACTATGGCTACACCTTC. Its protein product is CASSHDRDYGYTF.

The chain has TRBV5-1 and TRBJ1-1; 7 bases fit TRBD1. Looked up from germline, CDR1 is SGHRS and CDR2 is YFSETQ. The CDR3 runs 15 residues. The V segment lost 4 bases and the J segment 4 bases; nucleotides outside the gene matches: 10. CDR3 nucleotides: TGCGCCAGCAGCCTACGGACAGGTGGGGCCACTGAAGCTTTCTTT. As protein: CASSLRTGGATEAFF.

This sequence joins TRBV4-3 and TRBJ2-7; D is unclear. This CDR3 spans 14 amino acids. V was trimmed by 1 base and J by 0 bases, leaving 7 bases between them. From germline, CDR1 is LGHNA and CDR2 YSLEER. CDR3 sequence (DNA): TGCGCCAGCAGCCAAGGTCCAGTCTCCTACGAGCAGTACTTC. Protein: CASSQGPVSYEQYF.

The chain couples TRBV18 to TRBJ1-5; 8 positions agree with TRBD1. The CDR3 is 15 residues long. The trim removed 2 bases at V and 6 bases at J, leaving 6 bases unmatched. From germline, CDR1 is KGHSH and CDR2 LQKENI. CDR3 loop: CASSPIPDRAQPQHF. As DNA, the CDR3 is TGTGCCAGCTCACCAATTCCGGACAGGGCTCAGCCCCAGCATTTT.

About this clone itself: The sample carries other DNA sequences with the same CDR3. CDR3 bases: TGTGCCAGTACAGACAGGGGGGGCAATCAGCCCCAGCATTTT. Translated, it gives CASTDRGGNQPQHF. J is TRBJ1-5 and V is TRBV19, with 9 bases identical to TRBD1. Germline V gives CDR1 LNHDA, CDR2 SQIVND (reference sequence). Germline trimming cut 7 bases from V and 2 bases from J; bases unmatched to any gene: 3. The CDR3 has 14 amino acids.

V usage is TRBV6-2 or TRBV6-3 and J usage is TRBJ2-1; D unresolved. CDR1 is MNHEY, CDR2 SVGEGT, per germline. Trimming removed 5 bases at V and 6 bases at J, with 8 bases between. There are 12 residues in the CDR3. Written as DNA, the CDR3 is TGTGCCAGCAGTCTTCACACCAATGAGCAGTTCTTC. As protein: CASSLHTNEQFF.

V usage is TRBV7-9 and J usage is TRBJ1-5; the D gene is possibly TRBD1 (5 bases). The germline gives CDR1 SEHNR, CDR2 FQNEAQ (reference sequence). The CDR3 covers 15 residues. Deletions cut 3 bases from V and 4 bases from J, with 13 bases between. CDR3 nucleotides: TGTGCCAGCAGCTTGACTGGAAAGGGGAATCAGCCCCAGCATTTT. Amino acid sequence: CASSLTGKGNQPQHF.

The gene calls are TRBV24-1 and TRBJ2-2; tentatively, D is TRBD2 (6 bases). Trimming removed 7 bases from V and 0 bases from J, with 17 bases in between. The germline V gene encodes CDR1 KGHDR and CDR2 SFDVKD. The CDR3 totals 17 residues. CDR3 region: CATSPRAGRANTGELFF. CDR3 nucleotide sequence: TGTGCCACCAGCCCTCGGGCGGGACGAGCGAACACCGGGGAGCTGTTTTTT.

The rearrangement uses TRBV6-2 or TRBV6-3 and TRBJ2-7, with D possibly matching TRBD1 (5 bases). CDR3 length: 14 residues. Trimming shortened V by 2 bases and J by 3 bases, and 11 bases separated the two germline ends. CDR1 and CDR2 (germline): MNHEY, SVGEGT. The CDR3 loop reads CASSYRTSGYEQYF. CDR3 DNA: TGTGCCAGCAGTTACCGGACATCGGGCTACGAGCAGTACTTC.

The CDR3 DNA reads TGTGCCAGCTCACCGACTAGTTTTGCGGAGCTGTTTTTT. Its translation is CASSPTSFAELFF. The chain has TRBV18 and TRBJ2-2; maybe TRBD2 (6 bases). Between the trimmed V and J ends, which lost 3 bases and 10 bases, there was a span of 12 bases. The germline gives CDR1 KGHSH, CDR2 LQKENI. The CDR3 is made up of 13 amino acids.